One sample yielded the 10 T cell receptor beta chains listed below, sequenced in a study of T cell changes during pregnancy in multiple sclerosis. The table came from immunoSEQ multiplex PCR; TCRdb's copy has only in-frame clones and leaves some out. This sample yields some 60,000 clones, of which approximately 90% are seen a single time; roughly 3.5% belongs to the top ten. Sample: peripheral blood, taken after pregnancy. The receptor source for this set is a female donor in good health, enrolled as a control in a pregnancy study.

This chain uses TRBV9 with TRBJ2-5; maybe TRBD1 (5 bases). Germline V CDR1 and CDR2: SGDLS, YYNGEE. Between the trimmed V and J ends, which lost 5 bases and 1 base, there was a span of 9 bases. CDR3 size: 13 residues. The CDR3 region is CASSWQGQETQYF. In DNA form, the CDR3 reads TGTGCCAGCAGTTGGCAGGGCCAAGAGACCCAGTACTTC.

The rearrangement links TRBV5-1 to TRBJ2-7; a possible D gene is TRBD2 (6 bases). The CDR3 has 15 residues. Germline-derived CDR1 and CDR2 are SGHRS and YFSETQ. With 0 bases removed from V and 4 bases from J, the gap between germline ends came to 14 bases. CDR3: CASSLDAGPSYEQYF. The CDR3 coding sequence is TGCGCCAGCAGCTTGGACGCGGGGCCCTCTTACGAGCAGTACTTC.

The chain is built from TRBV7-9 and TRBJ1-2; maybe TRBD1 (6 bases). The length of the CDR3 is 15 residues. The V and J ends lost 5 bases and 2 bases respectively, with 15 bases between them. CDR1 SEHNR and CDR2 FQNEAQ come from the germline V gene (reference sequence). Here the CDR3 reads CASSLIQGGNYGYTF. CDR3 DNA sequence: TGTGCCAGCAGCCTTATACAGGGCGGAAACTATGGCTACACCTTC.

The V and J genes are TRBV9 and TRBJ2-1; possible D gene TRBD1, 5 bases. The length of the CDR3 is 15 residues. Trimming stripped 0 bases from V and 7 bases from J, with 14 bases between. Germline CDR1 reads SGDLS; CDR2 reads YYNGEE. The CDR3 is CASSVDPGKNNEQFF. DNA for the CDR3: TGTGCCAGCAGCGTAGATCCAGGGAAGAATAATGAGCAGTTCTTC.

This chain connects TRBV28 to TRBJ2-3; 7 nucleotides match TRBD1. Per the germline V gene, CDR1 is MDHEN and CDR2 is SYDVKM. J was trimmed by 8 bases and V by 2 bases; bases with no gene match: 7. The CDR3 runs 14 residues. The CDR3 region is CASSLPGTVATQYF. The CDR3 coding sequence is TGTGCCAGCAGTTTACCCGGGACAGTTGCTACGCAGTATTTT. The whole variable domain, filled in from reference TRBV28 and TRBJ2-3, reads DVKVTQSSRYLVKRTGEKVFLECVQDMDHENMFWYRQDPGLGLRLIYFSYDVKMKEKGDIPEGYSVSREKKERFSLILESASTNQTSMYLCASSLPGTVATQYFGPGTRLTVL.

This rearrangement joins TRBV6-1 to TRBJ2-5; 8 nucleotides align to TRBD1. Matching the DNA end better, TRBJ2-7 makes the J call doubtful. This CDR3 is 15 amino acids long. Germline CDR1 is MNHNS and CDR2 is SASEGT. The CDR3 coding sequence is TGTGCCAGCAGTGAAAGAGGACAGGGAGTCGACGAGCAGTACTTC. It codes for CASSERGQGVDEQYF.

The rearrangement uses TRBV28 and TRBJ2-1; 8 bases match TRBD2. Germline CDR1 is MDHEN and CDR2 is SYDVKM. The CDR3 totals 15 residues. The V segment lost 5 bases and the J segment 0 bases; nucleotides outside the gene matches: 3. CDR3 loop: CASSRGGLSYNEQFF. The CDR3 DNA sequence: TGTGCCAGCAGTCGGGGGGGCCTCTCCTACAATGAGCAGTTCTTC.

The rearrangement links TRBV4-3 to TRBJ2-7, with D tentatively TRBD2 (5 bases). The germline CDR1 and CDR2 sequences are LGHNA and YSLEER. The CDR3 loop spans 13 amino acids. V gave up 4 bases and J gave up 4 bases, with 11 bases separating them. The CDR3 DNA reads TGCGCCAGCAGCCCTGGTCGGGGTTACGAGCAGTACTTC. This sequence encodes CASSPGRGYEQYF.

The V and J genes are TRBV5-1 and TRBJ2-1; the match to TRBD1 covers 11 bases. Germline lookup yields CDR1 SGHRS and CDR2 YFSETQ. This CDR3 has 16 residues. After removal of 4 bases from V and 9 bases from J, the junction contained 12 bases not matched to a gene. The CDR3 sequence: CASSPALRDRGSEQFF. The CDR3 DNA is TGCGCCAGCAGCCCGGCCCTCCGGGACAGGGGGTCTGAGCAGTTCTTC.

V is TRBV5-5 and J is TRBJ2-7; D is unresolved. Between the trimmed V and J ends, which lost 4 bases and 4 bases, there was a span of 15 bases. The CDR3 runs 14 residues. From germline, CDR1 is SGHKS and CDR2 YYEKEE (reference sequence). The CDR3 loop is CASSPRLGQYEQYF. DNA of the CDR3: TGTGCCAGCAGCCCTCGCCTGGGCCAGTACGAGCAGTACTTC.